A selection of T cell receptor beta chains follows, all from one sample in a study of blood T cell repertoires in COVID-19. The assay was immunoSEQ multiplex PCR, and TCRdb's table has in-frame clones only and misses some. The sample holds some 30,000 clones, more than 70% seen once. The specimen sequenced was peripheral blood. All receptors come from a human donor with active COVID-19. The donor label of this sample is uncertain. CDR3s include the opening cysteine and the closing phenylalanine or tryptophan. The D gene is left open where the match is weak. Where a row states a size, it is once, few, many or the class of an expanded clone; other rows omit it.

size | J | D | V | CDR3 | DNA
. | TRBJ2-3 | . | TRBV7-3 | CASSLGNGGTDTQYF | TGTGCCAGCAGCTTAGGGAACGGGGGCACAGATACGCAGTATTTT
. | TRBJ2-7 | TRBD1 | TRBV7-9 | CASSPDNPGQGLRDF | TGTGCCAGCAGCCCAGACAACCCGGGACAGGGACTTCGGGACTTC
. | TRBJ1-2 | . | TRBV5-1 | CASSSSTGYGYTF | TGCGCCAGCAGCTCCTCGACAGGCTATGGCTACACCTTC
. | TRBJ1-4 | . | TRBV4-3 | CASSQGGPEPEKLFF | TGCGCCAGCAGCCAGGGGGGTCCGGAGCCTGAAAAACTGTTTTTT
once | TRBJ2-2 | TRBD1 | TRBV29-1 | CSVGQGSGELFF | TGCAGCGTTGGACAGGGGAGCGGGGAGCTGTTTTTT
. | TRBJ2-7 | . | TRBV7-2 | CASSSGFGSYEQYF | TGTGCCAGCAGCTCCGGGTTTGGCAGCTACGAGCAGTACTTC
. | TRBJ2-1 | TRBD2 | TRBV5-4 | CASSPGSSGGYNEQFF | TGTGCCAGCAGCCCAGGGAGTAGCGGGGGCTACAATGAGCAGTTCTTC
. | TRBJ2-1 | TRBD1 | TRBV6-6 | CASSRSGGSYNEQFF | TGTGCCAGCAGTCGATCAGGGGGCTCCTACAATGAGCAGTTCTTC
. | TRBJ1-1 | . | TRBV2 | CASSLGVTAGRGTEAFF | TGTGCCAGCAGTCTGGGGGTTACGGCGGGAAGGGGAACTGAAGCTTTCTTT
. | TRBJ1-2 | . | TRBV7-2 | CASRSTPSNYGYTF | TGTGCCAGCAGGTCTACGCCTTCTAACTATGGCTACACCTTC
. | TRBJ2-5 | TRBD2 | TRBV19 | CASSPSGGAGRILRETQYF | TGTGCCAGTAGTCCTAGCGGGGGGGCCGGACGTATCTTACGAGAGACCCAGTACTTC
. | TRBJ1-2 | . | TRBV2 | CASSVGRRNYGYTF | TGTGCCAGCAGTGTGGGCAGACGTAACTATGGCTACACCTTC
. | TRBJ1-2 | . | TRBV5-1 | CASSLAQGGRLDGYTF | TGCGCCAGCAGCTTGGCCCAAGGCGGAAGGTTGGATGGCTACACCTTC
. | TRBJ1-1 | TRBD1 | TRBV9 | CASSVWTGKGRNTEAFF | TGTGCCAGCAGCGTCTGGACAGGGAAGGGGAGGAACACTGAAGCTTTCTTT
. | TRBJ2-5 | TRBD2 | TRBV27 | CASSYLAGRGETQYF | TGTGCCAGCAGTTATCTAGCGGGGAGGGGAGAGACCCAGTACTTC
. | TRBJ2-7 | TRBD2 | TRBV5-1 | CASSRGTTKFDEQYF | TGCGCCAGCAGCCGCGGGACTACGAAGTTTGACGAGCAGTACTTC
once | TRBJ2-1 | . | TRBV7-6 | CASSPDLDGVQFF | TGTGCCAGCAGCCCAGACTTAGACGGGGTCCAGTTCTTC
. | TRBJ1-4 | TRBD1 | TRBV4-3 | CASSQGPLRDRGEKLFF | TGCGCCAGCAGCCAGGGTCCTCTCCGGGACAGGGGTGAAAAACTGTTTTTT
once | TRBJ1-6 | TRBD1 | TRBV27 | CASSLRDRGHSPLHF | TGTGCCAGCAGTTTAAGGGACAGGGGCCACTCACCCCTCCACTTT
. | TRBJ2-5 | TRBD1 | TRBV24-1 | CATSDPRTGEETQYF | TGTGCCACCAGTGATCCGCGGACAGGGGAAGAGACCCAGTACTTC
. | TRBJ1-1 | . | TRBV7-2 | CASSLGRKNTEAFF | TGTGCCAGCAGCTTAGGGAGAAAGAACACTGAAGCTTTCTTT
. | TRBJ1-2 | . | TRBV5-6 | CASSLANDGGLVYGYTF | TGTGCCAGCAGCTTGGCCAACGACGGAGGGCTCGTTTATGGCTACACCTTC
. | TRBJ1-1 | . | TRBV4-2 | CASSRDTNTEAFF | TGTGCCAGCAGCCGGGACACAAACACTGAAGCTTTCTTT
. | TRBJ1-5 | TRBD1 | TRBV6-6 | CASSRRQGVESNQPQHF | TGTGCCAGCAGTCGACGACAGGGGGTTGAGAGCAATCAGCCCCAGCATTTT
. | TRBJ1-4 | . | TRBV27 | CASSLSPGIEKLFF | TGTGCCAGCAGTTTATCTCCGGGGATTGAAAAACTGTTTTTT
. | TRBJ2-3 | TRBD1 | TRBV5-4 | CAVKGGLSTDTQYF | TGTGCCGTCAAAGGGGGCCTCAGCACAGATACGCAGTATTTT
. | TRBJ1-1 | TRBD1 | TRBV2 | CASSESGGYTEAFF | TGTGCCAGCAGTGAATCAGGGGGCTACACTGAAGCTTTCTTT
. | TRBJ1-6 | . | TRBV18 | CASSPSGGGHGSPLHF | TGTGCCAGCTCACCAAGTGGGGGGGGTCATGGTTCACCCCTCCACTTT
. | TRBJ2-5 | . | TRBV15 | CATRPDIRRETQYF | TGTGCCACTAGACCGGACATACGACGGGAGACCCAGTACTTC
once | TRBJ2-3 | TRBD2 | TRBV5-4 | CASRSSQTGLATQYF | TGTGCCAGCAGATCCAGTCAGACGGGACTAGCTACGCAGTATTTT
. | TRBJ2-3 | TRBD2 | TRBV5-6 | CASSLGLASTDTQYF | TGTGCCAGCAGCCTGGGACTAGCCAGCACAGATACGCAGTATTTT
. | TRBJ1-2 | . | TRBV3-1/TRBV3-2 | CASSQGLGGYTF | TGTGCCAGCAGCCAAGGGTTGGGCGGCTACACCTTC
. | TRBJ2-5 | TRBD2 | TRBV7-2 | CASSFGLAGGRVQETQYF | TGTGCCAGCAGCTTTGGACTAGCGGGGGGGCGGGTCCAAGAGACCCAGTACTTC
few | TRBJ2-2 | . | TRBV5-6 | CASSLLRGPGELFF | TGTGCCAGCAGCTTGCTGCGGGGACCCGGGGAGCTGTTTTTT
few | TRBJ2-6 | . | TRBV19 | CASSPTGYVLTF | TGTGCCAGTAGCCCTACAGGGTACGTCCTGACTTTC
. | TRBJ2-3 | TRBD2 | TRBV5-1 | CASSLAASGGAPDTQYF | TGCGCCAGCAGCTTGGCCGCTAGCGGGGGGGCCCCAGATACGCAGTATTTT
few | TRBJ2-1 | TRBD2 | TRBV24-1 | CATSVSGESQNEQFF | TGTGCCACCAGTGTCAGCGGGGAAAGCCAGAATGAGCAGTTCTTC
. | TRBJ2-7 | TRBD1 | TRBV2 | CASRKQGANEQYF | TGTGCCAGCCGCAAACAGGGGGCTAACGAGCAGTACTTC
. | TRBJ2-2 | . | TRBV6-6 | CASAPAGLNTGELFF | TGTGCCAGCGCCCCGGCAGGACTTAACACCGGGGAGCTGTTTTTT
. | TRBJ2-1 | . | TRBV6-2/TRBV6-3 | CASSYVGGEISVF | TGTGCCAGCAGCTATGTTGGGGGCGAGATCTCGGTCTTC
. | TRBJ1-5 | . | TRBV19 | CASSIRGSQPQHF | TGTGCCAGTAGTATCAGGGGATCTCAGCCCCAGCATTTT
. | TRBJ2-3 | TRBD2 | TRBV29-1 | CSVVSGGRTDTQYF | TGCAGCGTTGTTAGCGGGGGACGCACAGATACGCAGTATTTT
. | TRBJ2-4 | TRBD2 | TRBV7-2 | CASSFAGVAKNIQYF | TGTGCCAGCAGCTTTGCGGGGGTCGCCAAAAACATTCAGTACTTC
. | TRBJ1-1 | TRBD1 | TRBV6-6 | CASRRNTGAAFF | TGTGCCAGCAGACGAAATACAGGGGCTGCTTTCTTT
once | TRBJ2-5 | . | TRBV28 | CASSSTGRETQYF | TGTGCCAGCAGCTCGACAGGTCGGGAGACCCAGTACTTC
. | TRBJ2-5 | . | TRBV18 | CASSFSQETQYF | TGTGCCAGCTCATTCTCCCAAGAGACCCAGTACTTC
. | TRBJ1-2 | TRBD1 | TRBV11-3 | CASSDRGGYGYTF | TGTGCCAGCAGCGACAGGGGTGGCTATGGCTACACCTTC
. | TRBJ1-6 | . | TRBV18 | CASSPAGNSPLHF | TGTGCCAGCTCACCTGCAGGGAATTCACCCCTCCACTTT
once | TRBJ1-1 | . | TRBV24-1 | CATRRTFNTEAFF | TGTGCCACTAGAAGGACTTTTAACACTGAAGCTTTCTTT
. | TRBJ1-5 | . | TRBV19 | CASSIEINQPQHF | TGTGCCAGTAGTATTGAGATTAATCAGCCCCAGCATTTT
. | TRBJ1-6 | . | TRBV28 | CASSQPARGSPLHF | TGTGCCAGCAGTCAACCAGCAAGGGGTTCACCCCTCCACTTT
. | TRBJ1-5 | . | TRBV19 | CASSIHGEGQPQHF | TGTGCCAGTAGTATTCACGGGGAGGGTCAGCCCCAGCATTTT
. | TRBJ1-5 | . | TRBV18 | CASSPGQHNQPQHF | TGTGCCAGCTCACCGGGACAACACAATCAGCCCCAGCATTTT